These T cell receptor beta chains were read from a single sample in a study of identical twins. TCRdb redid the calling of the 5' RACE reads with MiXCR, one entry per CDR3 protein. Of roughly 770,000 distinct CDR3 sequences listed, 18% are singletons. A further study also used this sample, focusing on T cells expressing NK-cell markers.

The sequencing sample was made of PBMCs. Receptors originate from a woman aged 18-35 years in good health. Each CDR3 is given with its conserved first and last residue. D genes are given only for firm matches. For some rows the clone size is stated as once, few or many, or as a class when expanded; others skip it.

cdr3_aa cdr3_nt cdr3_length v_call clone_size d_call j_call
CAVGGRGKQETQYF TGTGCGGTGGGGGGGAGAGGAAAGCAAGAGACCCAGTACTTC 14 TRBV7-8 - TRBD2 TRBJ2-5
CASSVALSGTYEQYF TGCGCCAGCAGCGTAGCCCTCAGCGGGACGTACGAGCAGTACTTC 15 TRBV5-1 - TRBD2 TRBJ2-7
CSASPLSSYNEQFF TGCAGTGCTAGCCCCCTATCATCCTACAATGAGCAGTTCTTC 14 TRBV20-1 few - TRBJ2-1
CASSRTSGTASTDTQYF TGTGCCAGCAGTCGGACTAGCGGGACAGCTAGCACAGATACGCAGTATTTT 17 TRBV2 few TRBD2 TRBJ2-3
CASSLGNPTDPSYNEQFF TGTGCCAGCAGCTTAGGAAACCCTACGGATCCTTCCTACAATGAGCAGTTCTTC 18 TRBV7-6 - - TRBJ2-1
CASSSPLPGGADTQYF TGCGCCAGCAGCTCCCCTTTACCAGGAGGCGCAGATACGCAGTATTTT 16 TRBV5-1 - - TRBJ2-3
CSEREATDTQYF TGCAGCGAAAGGGAGGCCACAGATACGCAGTATTTT 12 TRBV29-1 many - TRBJ2-3
CASFTSGRVEQYF TGTGCCAGCTTTACTAGCGGGAGGGTTGAGCAGTACTTC 13 TRBV2 - TRBD2 TRBJ2-7
CASSRGLETQYF TGCGCCAGCAGCCGGGGTTTAGAGACCCAGTACTTC 12 TRBV5-1 - - TRBJ2-5
CASSGTGTSEDTQYF TGCGCCAGCAGCGGGACCGGGACTAGCGAGGATACGCAGTATTTT 15 TRBV5-1 many TRBD2 TRBJ2-3
CASSKGLGGGTEAFF TGTGCCAGCAGTAAGGGCCTGGGGGGCGGCACTGAAGCTTTCTTT 15 TRBV12-3/TRBV12-4 - - TRBJ1-1
CASSFLGGRIHADTQYF TGTGCCAGCAGTTTTTTGGGCGGGAGGATTCATGCAGATACGCAGTATTTT 17 TRBV12-3/TRBV12-4 - TRBD2 TRBJ2-3
CASSLTRGSGSYEQYF TGTGCCAGCAGCTTGACCCGGGGTAGCGGGAGCTACGAGCAGTACTTC 16 TRBV5-5 few TRBD2 TRBJ2-7
CASSLQGQGPQHF TGTGCCAGCAGCTTACAGGGTCAGGGGCCCCAGCATTTT 13 TRBV7-9 - - TRBJ1-5
CAISETSEEQFF TGTGCCATCAGTGAGACTAGTGAGGAGCAGTTCTTC 12 TRBV10-3 few - TRBJ2-1
CASRKGGPVGAQYF TGTGCCAGCAGGAAGGGGGGCCCAGTTGGAGCGCAGTATTTT 14 TRBV6-2/TRBV6-3 few - TRBJ2-3
CASRGGLADSYEQYF TGTGCCAGCAGGGGGGGACTAGCGGATTCCTACGAGCAGTACTTC 15 TRBV4-2 - TRBD2 TRBJ2-7
CASSERDPYNEQFF TGTGCCAGCAGTGAGCGGGATCCGTACAATGAGCAGTTCTTC 14 TRBV6-1 many - TRBJ2-1
CASSSGLDERQETQYF TGTGCCAGCAGTTCGGGACTCGATGAACGGCAAGAGACCCAGTACTTC 16 TRBV12-3/TRBV12-4 - - TRBJ2-5
CSVFTGGRQFF TGCAGCGTTTTTACAGGGGGCCGGCAGTTCTTC 11 TRBV29-1 few TRBD1 TRBJ2-1
CASSYVPETGELFF TGTGCCAGCAGTTACGTCCCAGAGACCGGGGAGCTGTTTTTT 14 TRBV6-5 few - TRBJ2-2
CASSDMVEQYF TGTGCCAGCAGTGATATGGTCGAGCAGTACTTC 11 TRBV6-5 few - TRBJ2-7
CASSQAGTSGGAVETQYF TGTGCCAGCAGCCAGGCCGGGACTAGCGGGGGGGCCGTAGAGACCCAGTACTTC 18 TRBV4-2 few TRBD2 TRBJ2-5
CASSYLARTEAFF TGTGCCAGCAGTTACTTGGCTCGCACTGAAGCTTTCTTT 13 TRBV6-5 - - TRBJ1-1
CSAPSAGALTDTQYF TGCAGTGCTCCCTCTGCGGGGGCCCTCACAGATACGCAGTATTTT 15 TRBV20-1 - - TRBJ2-3